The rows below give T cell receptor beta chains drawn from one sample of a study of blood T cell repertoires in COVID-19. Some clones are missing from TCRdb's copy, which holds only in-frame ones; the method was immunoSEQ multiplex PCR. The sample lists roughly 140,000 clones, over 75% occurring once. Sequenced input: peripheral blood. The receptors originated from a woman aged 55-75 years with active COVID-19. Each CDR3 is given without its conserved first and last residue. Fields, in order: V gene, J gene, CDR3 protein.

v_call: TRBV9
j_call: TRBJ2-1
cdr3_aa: ASSDLGLGSLNEQF

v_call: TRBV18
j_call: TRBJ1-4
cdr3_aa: ASSQDRANEKLF

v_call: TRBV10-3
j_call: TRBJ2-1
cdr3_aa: AISEGGEQF

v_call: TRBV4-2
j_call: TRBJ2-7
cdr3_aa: ASSQEWDKGYEQY

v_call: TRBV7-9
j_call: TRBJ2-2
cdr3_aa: ASSWDSTGELF

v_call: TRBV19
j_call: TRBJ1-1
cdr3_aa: ASSIPGNTEAF

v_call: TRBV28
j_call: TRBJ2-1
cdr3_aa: ASTSVGSYNEQF

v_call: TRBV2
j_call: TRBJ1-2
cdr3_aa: ASSDRTAYGYT

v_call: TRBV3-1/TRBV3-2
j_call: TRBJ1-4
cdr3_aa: ASSRTGSTGGYEKLF

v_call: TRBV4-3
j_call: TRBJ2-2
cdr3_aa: ASSQMVQGLNTGELF

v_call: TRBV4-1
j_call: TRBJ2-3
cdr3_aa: ASSQNPGGGNTDTQY

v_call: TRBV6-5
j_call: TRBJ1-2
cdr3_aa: ASNPVAGQIYGYT

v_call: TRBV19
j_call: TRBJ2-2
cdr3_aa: ASSTRGEVSGELF

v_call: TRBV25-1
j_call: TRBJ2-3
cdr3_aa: ASSVLAGGGDTQY

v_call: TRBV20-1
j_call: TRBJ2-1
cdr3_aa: SSSREGLV

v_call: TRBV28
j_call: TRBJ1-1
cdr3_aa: ATLRQGGTEAF

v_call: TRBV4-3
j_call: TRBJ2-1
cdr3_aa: ASSPSSYNEQF

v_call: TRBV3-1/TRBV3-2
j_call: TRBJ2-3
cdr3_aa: ASSHPGPGLGRTDTQY

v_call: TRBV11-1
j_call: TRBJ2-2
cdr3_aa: ASSFSGGGTGELF

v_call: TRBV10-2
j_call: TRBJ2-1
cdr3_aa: ASSGFSWTREYNEQF

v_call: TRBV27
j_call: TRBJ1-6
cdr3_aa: ASSSSQKLSSPNSPLH

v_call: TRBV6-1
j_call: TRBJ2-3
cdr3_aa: ASSEEPSGRATDTQY

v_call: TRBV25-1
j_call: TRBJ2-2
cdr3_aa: ASKEGGRFPTGELF

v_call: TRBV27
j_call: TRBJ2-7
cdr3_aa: ASTWTSGSYEQY

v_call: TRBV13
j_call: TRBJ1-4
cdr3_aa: ASSSFATNEKLF

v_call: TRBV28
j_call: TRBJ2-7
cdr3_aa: ASSFLSAGGRSEQY

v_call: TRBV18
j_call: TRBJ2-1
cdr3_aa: ASSPPGLRGNNEQF

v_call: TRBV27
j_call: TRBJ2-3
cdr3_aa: ASSFGRGGWQY

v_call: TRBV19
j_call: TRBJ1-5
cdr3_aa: ATGSRTYSNQPQH

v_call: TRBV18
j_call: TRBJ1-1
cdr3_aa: ASSPGGGRTEAF

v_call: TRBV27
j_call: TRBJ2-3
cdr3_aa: ASSFGRVTDTQY

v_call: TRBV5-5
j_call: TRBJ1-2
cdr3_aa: ASSSIDRNYGYT

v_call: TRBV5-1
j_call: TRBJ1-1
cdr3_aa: ASSVRPRRGEAF

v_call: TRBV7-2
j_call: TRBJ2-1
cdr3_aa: ASSLGSGYYNEQF

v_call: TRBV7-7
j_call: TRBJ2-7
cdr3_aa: ASSAGGQGSYEQY

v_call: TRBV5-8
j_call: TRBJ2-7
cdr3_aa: ASSLRRRRSDSYEQY

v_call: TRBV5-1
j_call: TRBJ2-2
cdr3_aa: ASSLAGAAGELF

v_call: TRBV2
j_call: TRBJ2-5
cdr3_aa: ASSIEIQY

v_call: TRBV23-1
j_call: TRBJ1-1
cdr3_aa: ASSQLDGQMNTEAF

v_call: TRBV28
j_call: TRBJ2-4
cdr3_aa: ASSPSAGTSGGRLGKNIQY

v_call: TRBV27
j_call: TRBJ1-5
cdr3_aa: ASSFQGNQPQH

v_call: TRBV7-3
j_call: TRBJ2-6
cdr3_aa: ASSLTGTGGYGANVLT

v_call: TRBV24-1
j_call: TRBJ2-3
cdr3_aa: ATSDRLAGDVYTQY

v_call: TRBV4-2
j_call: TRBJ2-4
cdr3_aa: ASSQDMTAEWIQY

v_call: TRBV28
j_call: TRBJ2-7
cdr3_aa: ASSRLVGSYEQY

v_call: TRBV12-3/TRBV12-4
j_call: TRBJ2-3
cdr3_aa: ASSFSRDTQY

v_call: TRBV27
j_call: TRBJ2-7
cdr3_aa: ASSPTREIWEQY

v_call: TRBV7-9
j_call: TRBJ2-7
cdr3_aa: ASSPPGGPYEQY

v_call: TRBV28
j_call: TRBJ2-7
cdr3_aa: ASRTSALYEQY

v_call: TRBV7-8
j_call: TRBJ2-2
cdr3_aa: ASSLKKFLGIGTGTSGELF

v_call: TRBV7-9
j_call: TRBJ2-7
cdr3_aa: ASSLGDTSYEQY

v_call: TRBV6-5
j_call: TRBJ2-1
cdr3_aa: APRDNEQF

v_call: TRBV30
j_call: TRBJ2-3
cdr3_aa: AWSVKVWASVTDTQY

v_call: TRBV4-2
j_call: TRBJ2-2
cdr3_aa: ASSQVTGGRSDGGELF

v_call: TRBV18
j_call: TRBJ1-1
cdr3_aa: ASSPSAGVGTEAF

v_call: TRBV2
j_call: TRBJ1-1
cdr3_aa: ASSDLGGRGHEAF